Below, 26 T cell receptor beta chains from the same sample are listed, as sequenced in a study of control samples from healthy donors and cancer patients. Assay used: immunoSEQ multiplex PCR; TCRdb lists only in-frame clones, some missing. The sample yields about 130,000 clones, roughly 94% seen once. Sequencing was carried out using PBMCs. Receptors originate from a man aged 55 to 70 with colorectal cancer.

The gene calls are TRBV6-5 and TRBJ2-3; D is possibly TRBD2 (7 bases). Deletions cut 4 bases from V and 2 bases from J, with 13 bases between. Germline lookup yields CDR1 MNHEY and CDR2 SVGAGI. The CDR3 has 15 residues. The DNA of the CDR3 is TGTGCCAGCAGTTCCCGGGGGGCAAACACAGATACGCAGTATTTT. It encodes CASSSRGANTDTQYF.

The gene calls are TRBV5-1 and TRBJ2-7; 7 bases match TRBD1. This CDR3 is built from 16 residues. V lost 3 bases, J lost 2 bases, and 11 bases stayed unmatched. The germline V gene has CDR1 SGHRS and CDR2 YFSETQ. CDR3 DNA sequence: TGCGCCAGCAGCTGGGAACAGGGGTCTCCGACCTACGAGCAGTACTTC. It encodes CASSWEQGSPTYEQYF.

V is TRBV5-1 and J is TRBJ2-5; possible D gene TRBD1, 7 bases. Trimming left V 4 bases short and J 2 bases short, with 12 bases between. Germline V gene data show CDR1 as SGHRS and CDR2 as YFSETQ. CDR3 length: 14 residues. The CDR3 DNA is TGCGCCAGCAGCGGGGGGACAGTTCAAGAGACCCAGTACTTC. Translated, it gives CASSGGTVQETQYF.

The chain joins TRBV18 to TRBJ1-1, with D possibly being TRBD1 (5 bases). Trimming removed 2 bases from V and 5 bases from J, with 15 bases in between. The CDR3 extends over 15 amino acids. CDR1 is KGHSH, CDR2 LQKENI, per germline. The CDR3 region is CASSPTQVGRTEAFF. As DNA, the CDR3 is TGTGCCAGCTCACCAACACAGGTTGGACGGACTGAAGCTTTCTTT.

To note about this clone: The identical CDR3 is also encoded by other nucleotide sequences in the sample. The chain combines TRBV24-1 with TRBJ2-3; D gene unclear. Germline CDR1 reads KGHDR; CDR2 reads SFDVKD. The CDR3 sequence is 12 residues long. The ends were cut back, 4 bases at V and 1 base at J, with 2 bases in the middle. CDR3 DNA sequence: TGTGCCACCAGTGAACGCACAGATACGCAGTATTTT. Translation: CATSERTDTQYF.

The chain carries TRBV11-3 and TRBJ2-3; no reliable D call. V was shortened by 2 bases and J by 1 base, with 13 bases between the two germline ends. Germline V lookup: CDR1 SGHNT, CDR2 YENEEA. The CDR3 is 16 residues long. This CDR3 reads CASSLYPEEGTDTQYF. The DNA for the CDR3 is TGTGCCAGCAGCTTATACCCAGAAGAGGGCACAGATACGCAGTATTTT.

V usage is TRBV7-2 and J usage is TRBJ1-2, with D maybe TRBD1 (6 bases). This CDR3 comprises 14 residues. Germline V gives CDR1 SGHTA, CDR2 FQGNSA. V lost 5 bases and J lost 0, with 10 bases in between. CDR3 sequence: CASSPQGTNYGYTF. The CDR3 DNA reads TGTGCCAGCAGCCCACAGGGTACTAACTATGGCTACACCTTC. The full variable domain, with the rest looked up from reference TRBV7-2 and TRBJ1-2, is GAGVSQSPSNKVTEKGKDVELRCDPISGHTALYWYRQSLGQGLEFLIYFQGNSAPDKSGLPSDRFSAERTGGSVSTLTIQRTQQEDSAVYLCASSPQGTNYGYTFGSGTRLTVV.

The rearrangement links TRBV10-3 to TRBJ2-2; D perhaps matches TRBD1 (6 bases). The length of the CDR3 is 14 residues. CDR1 and CDR2 (germline): ENHRY, SYGVKD. The V and J ends lost 6 bases and 3 bases respectively, with 11 bases between them. The CDR3 spells CAIRAGADTGELFF. For the CDR3, the DNA is TGTGCCATCAGGGCAGGGGCGGACACCGGGGAGCTGTTTTTT.

J is TRBJ2-5 and V is TRBV2; the D gene is possibly TRBD2 (6 bases). Looked up from germline, CDR1 is SNHLY and CDR2 is FYNNEI. CDR3 length equals 16 residues. Trimming took off 3 bases at V and 9 bases at J, with 23 bases between the two ends. In nucleotides, the CDR3 is TGTGCCAGCAGTGATTGGTTTAGCGGCGCTGCCGGCGCCCAGTACTTC. It codes for CASSDWFSGAAGAQYF.

The genes are TRBV7-9 and TRBJ1-2; D unresolved. Germline-derived CDR1 and CDR2 are SEHNR and FQNEAQ (reference sequence). This CDR3 is built from 14 residues. Trimming removed 3 bases from V and 4 bases from J, with 12 bases in between. The CDR3 DNA reads as TGTGCCAGCAGCTTGTTCGGGATGGGCTATGGCTACACCTTC. As protein: CASSLFGMGYGYTF.

The chain links TRBV20-1 to TRBJ2-3, with D possibly TRBD2 on 5 matching bases. The CDR3 is 13 residues long. V dropped 3 bases and J dropped 4 bases, with 11 bases sitting between them. Germline V lookup: CDR1 DFQATT, CDR2 SNEGSKA (reference sequence). The CDR3 spells CSASGEKADTQYF. DNA of the CDR3: TGCAGTGCTAGTGGGGAGAAAGCAGATACGCAGTATTTT.

V and J are TRBV6-4 and TRBJ1-1; D gene ambiguous. This CDR3 is built from 13 residues. The germline V gene has CDR1 MRHNA and CDR2 SNTAGT. Trimming took 4 bases from V and 4 from J, leaving 10 bases between them. CDR3: CASSGVPGTEAFF. The CDR3 DNA reads as TGTGCCAGCAGTGGGGTGCCTGGCACTGAAGCTTTCTTT.

The J gene is TRBJ2-3, the V gene TRBV5-4, with 12 bases identical to TRBD2. V trimming: 0 bases; J trimming: 3 bases; junction bases outside the gene matches: 5. This CDR3 has 17 residues. Germline CDR1 is SGHNT and CDR2 is YYREEE (reference sequence). The CDR3 sequence: CASSLAPSGGGTDTQYF. The CDR3 coding sequence is TGTGCCAGCAGCTTGGCCCCTAGCGGGGGGGGGACAGATACGCAGTATTTT.

This chain uses TRBV30 with TRBJ1-1; 8 nucleotides align to TRBD1. CDR1 and CDR2 from the germline V gene are GTSNPN and SVGIG (reference sequence). V lost 1 base, J lost 7 bases, and 2 bases stayed unmatched. This CDR3 has 12 amino acids. The CDR3 DNA sequence: TGTGCCTGGAGTGGACAGGGGTTTGAAGCTTTCTTT. It is translated as CAWSGQGFEAFF.

V usage is TRBV19 and J usage is TRBJ2-2; D uncertain. The CDR3 length is 16 residues. From germline, CDR1 is LNHDA and CDR2 SQIVND (reference sequence). The V gene lost 1 base and the J gene lost 6 bases, with 15 bases spanning the gap. CDR3 sequence (DNA): TGTGCCAGTAGTATAGCGTTTTTAAATGGCGCCGGGGAGCTGTTTTTT. It codes for CASSIAFLNGAGELFF.

The rearrangement joins TRBV20-1 to TRBJ1-2, with D possibly being TRBD1 (6 bases). The CDR3 has 12 residues. In germline, CDR1 is DFQATT, CDR2 SNEGSKA (reference sequence). Between the trimmed V and J ends, which lost 6 bases and 6 bases, there was a span of 14 bases. The CDR3 loop reads CSASWGADGYTF. DNA for the CDR3: TGCAGTGCCAGTTGGGGGGCCGATGGCTACACCTTC.

The chain carries TRBV6-5 and TRBJ1-3; D not resolved. Germline CDR1 is MNHEY and CDR2 is SVGAGI. The germline V and J ends were trimmed by 7 bases and 2 bases, with 15 bases remaining between them. This CDR3 region has 15 residues. CDR3 sequence: CASTLPLGAGNTIYF. The CDR3 bases are TGTGCCAGCACCCTCCCCCTGGGAGCTGGAAACACCATATATTTT.

The chain employs TRBV5-4 and TRBJ2-5; unclear D gene. The CDR3 is 15 amino acids. Germline CDR1 and CDR2: SGHNT and YYREEE (reference sequence). The ends were cut back, 1 base at V and 5 bases at J, with 15 bases in the middle. The chain's CDR3 is CASSLRNPSWETQYF. CDR3 in DNA: TGTGCCAGCAGCTTGAGAAACCCCTCCTGGGAGACCCAGTACTTC.

This clone has only one observation. This chain links TRBV7-9 with TRBJ2-5; no clear D gene. This CDR3 contains 15 residues. V was clipped by 3 bases and J by 3 bases, with 14 bases between them. The germline gives CDR1 SEHNR, CDR2 FQNEAQ (reference sequence). The CDR3, as DNA: TGTGCCAGCAGCTTGGCGTCTCGAGAAAAAGAGACCCAGTACTTC. This codes for CASSLASREKETQYF.

V and J are TRBV3-1 (or the pseudogene TRBV3-2) and TRBJ1-1; 8 bases line up with TRBD1. This CDR3 spans 18 amino acids. J was trimmed by 0 bases and V by 2 bases; bases with no gene match: 11. Germline V gene data show CDR1 as LGHDT and CDR2 as YNNKEL (reference sequence). CDR3 protein: CASSQRGQGAPMNTEAFF. The CDR3 region has the DNA TGTGCCAGCAGCCAAAGGGGGCAGGGGGCGCCTATGAACACTGAAGCTTTCTTT.

The V and J genes are TRBV4-2 and TRBJ1-5; D unclear. The CDR3 contains 15 residues. Germline V lookup: CDR1 LGHNA, CDR2 YNFKEQ. Trimming cost V 0 bases and J 0 bases, with 6 bases left between them. This chain's CDR3 is CASSQDEGSNQPQHF. CDR3 DNA sequence: TGTGCCAGCAGCCAAGATGAGGGTAGCAATCAGCCCCAGCATTTT.

The gene calls are TRBV6-5 and TRBJ1-5, with 11 bases that match TRBD1. Germline V gene data show CDR1 as MNHEY and CDR2 as SVGAGI. The CDR3 totals 14 residues. J gave up 11 bases and V 0 bases, and 3 bases lay outside the gene matches. This chain's CDR3 is CASSYSGQGGTQHF. DNA of the CDR3: TGTGCCAGCAGTTACTCGGGACAGGGGGGGACCCAGCATTTT.

The chain uses TRBV11-2 and TRBJ2-2, with D possibly matching TRBD1 (6 bases). The CDR3 runs to 15 residues. The V gene lost 3 bases and the J gene lost 3 bases, with 11 bases spanning the gap. The germline gives CDR1 SGHAT, CDR2 FQNNGV. The CDR3 loop is CASSFRDTYTGELFF. CDR3 DNA: TGTGCCAGCAGCTTCCGGGACACATACACCGGGGAGCTGTTTTTT.

The rearrangement joins TRBV10-3 to TRBJ2-7; 7 nucleotides agree with TRBD1. V trimming: 4 bases; J trimming: 3 bases; junction bases outside the gene matches: 9. This CDR3 comprises 15 residues. Germline V gene sequence: CDR1 ENHRY, CDR2 SYGVKD. CDR3 in amino acids: CAISGGQGVGYEQYF. The CDR3 coding sequence is TGTGCCATCAGTGGAGGGCAGGGGGTCGGCTACGAGCAGTACTTC.

V and J are TRBV19 and TRBJ2-5; D is uncertain. The V and J ends lost 0 bases and 2 bases respectively, with 7 bases between them. There are 14 residues in the CDR3. The germline V gene has CDR1 LNHDA and CDR2 SQIVND (reference sequence). CDR3 in DNA: TGTGCCAGTAGTATAGAGGGCAGACAAGAGACCCAGTACTTC. Translation: CASSIEGRQETQYF.

A single count supports this clone. The CDR3 coding sequence is TGTGCCAGCAGCCAATGGGACGGTTGGCGGGACGAGCAGTACTTC. Translated: CASSQWDGWRDEQYF. The chain carries TRBV14 and TRBJ2-7, with D possibly called TRBD1 or TRBD2 (5 bases each). V was shortened by 2 bases and J by 5 bases, with 16 bases between the two germline ends. CDR3 size: 15 residues. Germline lookup yields CDR1 SGHDN and CDR2 FVKESK.